The rows below give T cell receptor beta chains drawn from one sample of a study of intratumoral heterogeneity in liver cancer. Sequencing used immunoSEQ multiplex PCR; TCRdb keeps in-frame clones, though not all of them. Among about 20,000 clones listed, around 67% were seen once. Source: tumor-adjacent normal tissue, taken before any cancer treatment. Source of these receptors: a woman in her 70s with hepatocellular carcinoma. Both conserved end residues are part of each CDR3. The D gene is left open where the match is weak. Some rows have no size entry. The others give once, few or many, or a class for an expanded clone.

NA,NA,TRBJ2-7,TRBV28,CASSLFLGQVEQYF,TGTGCCAGCAGTTTATTTCTCGGACAAGTCGAGCAGTACTTC
NA,NA,TRBJ2-5,TRBV28,CASSPHETQYF,TGTGCCAGCAGTCCCCACGAGACCCAGTACTTC
NA,NA,TRBJ2-7,TRBV5-6,CASSPRASIFWYEQYF,TGTGCCAGCAGCCCCCGAGCTTCCATATTTTGGTACGAGCAGTACTTC
NA,once,TRBJ1-2,TRBV5-4,CASSMMAGRGYGYTF,TGTGCCAGCAGCATGATGGCGGGACGAGGCTATGGCTACACCTTC
NA,NA,TRBJ2-1,TRBV30,CAWSGSGPLYNEQFF,TGTGCCTGGAGTGGATCGGGGCCCCTCTACAATGAGCAGTTCTTC
NA,NA,TRBJ2-7,TRBV28,CASSLGGRAYEQYF,TGTGCCAGCAGCCTCGGGGGTAGGGCCTACGAGCAGTACTTC
NA,NA,TRBJ1-3,TRBV6-5,CASSTGSSGNTIYF,TGTGCCAGCAGTACAGGAAGCTCTGGAAACACCATATATTTT
NA,NA,TRBJ2-3,TRBV5-1,CASSLAGGRDTQYF,TGCGCCAGCAGCTTGGCCGGAGGACGGGATACGCAGTATTTT
TRBD2,few,TRBJ2-7,TRBV27,CASSLQRTSSSYEQYF,TGTGCCAGCAGTTTGCAAAGGACTAGCTCCTCCTACGAGCAGTACTTC
NA,NA,TRBJ2-1,TRBV7-9,CASSFGRYNEQFF,TGTGCCAGCAGCTTTGGGCGGTACAATGAGCAGTTCTTC
NA,NA,TRBJ2-7,TRBV7-9,CASSPPSSYEQYF,TGTGCCAGCAGCCCCCCGTCGTCCTACGAGCAGTACTTC
NA,NA,TRBJ2-6,TRBV28,CASKESGANVLTF,TGTGCCAGCAAGGAGTCAGGGGCCAACGTCCTGACTTTC
NA,NA,TRBJ1-2,TRBV30,CAWGSDSSNYGYTF,TGTGCCTGGGGTTCGGACTCATCCAACTATGGCTACACCTTC
NA,NA,TRBJ2-7,TRBV23-1,CASSPPDRPTHYEQYF,TGCGCCAGCAGTCCCCCGGACAGACCTACGCACTACGAGCAGTACTTC
TRBD2,NA,TRBJ2-7,TRBV6-5,CASTLMRGWSYEQYF,TGTGCCAGCACATTAATGCGGGGGTGGTCCTACGAGCAGTACTTC
TRBD1,NA,TRBJ2-3,TRBV6-1,CASSTTGDRADTQYF,TGTGCCAGCAGCACTACAGGGGATCGCGCAGATACGCAGTATTTT
NA,NA,TRBJ1-2,TRBV5-6,CATVRKAVANYGYTF,TGTGCCACCGTGAGGAAGGCGGTAGCTAACTATGGCTACACCTTC
NA,NA,TRBJ2-2,TRBV7-9,CASEGTNTGELFF,TGTGCCAGCGAGGGCACGAACACCGGGGAGCTGTTTTTT
TRBD1,NA,TRBJ1-2,TRBV2,CASGGRDRVNYGYTF,TGTGCCAGCGGAGGGAGGGACAGGGTAAACTATGGCTACACCTTC
NA,NA,TRBJ1-1,TRBV6-1,CASSERGFGNTEAFF,TGTGCCAGCAGTGAACGAGGGTTCGGGAACACTGAAGCTTTCTTT
TRBD1,NA,TRBJ1-4,TRBV28,CASSYKGDRGREKLFF,TGTGCCAGCAGTTATAAAGGGGACAGGGGCCGAGAAAAACTGTTTTTT
TRBD2,NA,TRBJ2-2,TRBV5-1,CASSSRLSGRANTGELFF,TGCGCCAGCAGCTCGCGACTTAGCGGGAGGGCGAACACCGGGGAGCTGTTTTTT
TRBD2,medium-sized,TRBJ2-3,TRBV28,CASSSIAGGRNTQYF,TGTGCCAGCAGTTCCATAGCGGGAGGACGTAATACGCAGTATTTT
NA,NA,TRBJ2-5,TRBV24-1,CATSEDSLKETQYF,TGTGCCACCAGTGAGGACAGTTTGAAAGAGACCCAGTACTTC
NA,NA,TRBJ1-6,TRBV5-1,CASSLGQFSPLHF,TGCGCCAGCAGCTTGGGACAGTTTTCACCCCTCCACTTT
NA,NA,TRBJ2-4,TRBV28,CASSSLSGSLIQYF,TGTGCCAGCAGTTCCCTCTCCGGGAGTCTCATTCAGTACTTC
TRBD1,NA,TRBJ2-3,TRBV5-1,CASSSTGRVDTQYF,TGCGCCAGCAGCTCGACAGGGCGAGTTGATACGCAGTATTTT
NA,NA,TRBJ2-7,TRBV6-2/TRBV6-3,CASSFGVSYEQYF,TGTGCCAGCAGTTTTGGGGTTTCCTACGAGCAGTACTTC
TRBD2,NA,TRBJ2-7,TRBV30,CAWTRTSVSYEQYF,TGTGCCTGGACCCGGACTAGCGTCAGCTACGAGCAGTACTTC